This T cell receptor beta chain is from a study of CD8+CD57+ T cells in acquired aplastic anemia. As for the study in general: The study obtained an average of around 2.9 ug of DNA from sorted CD4+ and CD8+ cells. Study results and caveats: The study identified roughly 31 CD8+ CDR3 sequences shared by patients and controls.

The CDR3 runs 16 residues. Unmatched junction bases numbered 13, after V lost 6 bases and J lost 3 bases. Germline CDR1 reads LNHDA; CDR2 reads SQIVND (reference sequence). The sequenced patients had an expansion of CD8+CD57+ cells seen by flow cytometry. This clonotype was counted ten times or more. Its target is not known. Genomic DNA templated the TCR beta VDJ and CDR3 profiling. TCRdb redid the calling of the reads with MiXCR, one entry per CDR3 protein. The data hold 150,000 to 200,000 distinct CDR3 sequences, with roughly 50% observed a single time. The receptor's source is a human donor with aplastic anemia. The chain carries TRBV19 and TRBJ2-5; 7 nucleotides line up with TRBD2. Sample: sorted CD4+, CD8+, or CD8+CD57+ T cells (not recorded which) from PBMCs. CDR3 protein: CASSLGLGRVEETQYF. DNA for the CDR3: TGTGCCAGTAGCCTTGGACTAGGGAGAGTCGAAGAGACCCAGTACTTC.